What follows describes a single T cell receptor beta chain. The antigen it binds to is not known. The record has no base qualities; no much larger clone is one base away. The record originates from a study of PD-1 blockade in classical Hodgkin lymphoma (dated by TCRdb to about 2020). General notes on the study: Nivolumab dosing was 3 mg/kg intravenously every 2 weeks, continuing until either disease progression or unacceptable toxicity. The study used CyTOF and TCR beta sequencing to define a peripheral blood immune signature of response to PD-1 blockade in classical Hodgkin lymphoma. Study-wide findings and limitations: The study was restricted to a single clinical trial cohort, and the causes of repertoire differences, possibly disease activity or prior therapy, were left undefined. CD4+ but not CD8+ TCR diversity rose significantly by C4D1 (p=0.0027 vs p=0.16), most apparent in complete responders (p=0.02). Lower diversity was seen in patients whose nivolumab began less than 1 year after ASCT, and these patients were left out of later analyses so that immune reconstitution would not confound the results. Newly diagnosed patients were reported to have lower baseline TCR diversity than healthy donors, and relapsed/refractory patients were reported to have lower baseline TCR diversity still. Trial patients achieving complete response had baseline diversity similar to newly diagnosed patients, whereas partial responders and progressors had significantly lower diversity.

The meaning of the sample's time point label: cycle 1 day 1 (C1D1), immediately before nivolumab initiation. Every trial patient had relapsed following autologous stem cell transplantation, and prior brentuximab vedotin exposure was what differed among cohorts A, B and C. A total of roughly 60 patients with relapsed/refractory classical Hodgkin lymphoma made up the trial cohort, and each patient's best overall response was complete response, partial response or progressive disease. In the multi-cohort phase II CheckMate 205 trial, trial patients received single-agent nivolumab. An independent review committee assessed best overall response by applying the 2007 International Working Group response criteria. Trial PBMCs were obtained immediately prior to nivolumab initiation (C1D1) and on therapy at cycle 2 day 1 and cycle 4 day 1. After peripheral blood was drawn into 8 mL Vacutainer Cell Preparation Tubes, PBMCs were isolated by centrifugation and then cryopreserved.

CDR1 and CDR2 were assigned from the germline V gene (reference sequence) as SEHNR and FQNEAQ. From the cysteine up to the phenylalanine, the CDR3 has a length of 12 residues. Here the CDR3 DNA is all that survives: 36 bases in frame from base 1. The trim is 11 bases for V and 0 bases for J, with a gap of 11 bases between the germline ends. Genomic DNA was extracted with the Qiagen DNeasy kit from unsorted PBMCs and from negatively selected CD4+ and CD8+ fractions. Using primers that anneal to V and J segments, immunoSEQ multiplex PCR amplified the TCR beta CDR3 regions. Amplification bias was minimized using a synthetic immune receptor repertoire, and residual bias was removed computationally after sequencing. The original methods were these. Repertoire diversity was quantified as the Shannon entropy index using custom Python scripts. Unsorted, CD4+ and CD8+ repertoires were examined separately, except in combined analyses, for which CD4+ and CD8+ sequences were merged in silico. Clonal expansion was defined as at least a 2-fold frequency increase after treatment relative to C1D1, with a pseudocount of 0.5 for undetected baseline clones. Clones with 0 or 1 copy at C1D1 were defined as singleton clones, while clones with 2 or more copies were defined as non-singleton clones. Clones expanded in unsorted samples were annotated as CD4+, CD8+ or unknown by matching protein sequences in sorted samples from the same patient. Wilcoxon tests on paired samples were used to test diversity changes from C1D1 to C4D1. Here the immuneACCESS table is served through TCRdb, limited to in-frame sequences with V and J called. Missing clones are a known gap in these copies; in checked studies unresolved V genes cover under half, and the rest lacks a known reason. V, J and clone size reflect that table, while D and trimming were determined from the DNA. The sample has tens of thousands of clones on record, almost 90% of them singletons. The top ten clonotypes cover roughly a tenth of the sample.

The clonotype was recovered from a human donor with classical Hodgkin lymphoma. This receptor chain uses TRBV7-9 and TRBJ2-7; the best D guess is TRBD2, with 5 bases matching. Source: peripheral blood mononuclear cells (PBMCs), taken at baseline. The CDR3 is CAAGRGSYEQYF. The nucleotide sequence reads TGTGCCGCCGGACGGGGCTCCTACGAGCAGTACTTC.